What follows describes a single T cell receptor beta chain. The data belong to a study of blood T cell repertoires in COVID-19. About the research overall: COVID-19 samples from acute and convalescent phases originated in the United States, Italy and Spain.

Germline V gives CDR1 MNHEY, CDR2 SVGAGI. This CDR3 contains 13 residues. V lost 7 bases and J 0 bases, leaving 10 bases between the germline ends. Methods used by the authors: Counts of nucleated cells, estimated from reference gene primer amplification, were obtained. Sequencing used immunoSEQ multiplex PCR; TCRdb keeps in-frame clones, though not all of them. V, J and clone size are taken as reported in that table, and D and trimming were inferred from the DNA itself. This table holds around 100,000 clones, approximately 90% found once. The chain recombines TRBV6-5 with TRBJ2-7; D perhaps matches TRBD2 (5 bases). The receptor comes from a human donor with active COVID-19. The donor label of this sample is uncertain. Sequencing was performed on peripheral blood. DNA for the CDR3: TGTGCCAGCAAACTGGGGAGCTCCTACGAGCAGTACTTC. It translates to CASKLGSSYEQYF.